The 19 T cell receptor beta chains below all came from one sample that was sequenced in a study of CD8+ T cells in alopecia areata. Investigators isolated RNA and reverse transcribed it into cDNA to act as the sequencing template. Profiled with immunoSEQ multiplex PCR; TCRdb holds only in-frame clones, not every one. The data show about 14,000 clones, 45% to 60% seen once. Alopecia areata patients gave lesional scalp punch biopsies and peripheral blood samples. This sample comprised skin, obtained at week 0. These receptors all come from a human donor with alopecia areata.

The chain employs TRBV7-9 and TRBJ2-5; 10 bases match TRBD2. Germline CDR1 SEHNR, CDR2 FQNEAQ (reference sequence). This CDR3 contains 16 residues. The J segment lost 1 base and the V segment lost 6 bases, leaving 8 bases of the junction unmatched. The CDR3 nucleotides are TGTGCCAGCAGTAGGAGCGGGGGGGCCTTCCAAGAGACCCAGTACTTC. Residues: CASSRSGGAFQETQYF.

This clone has just one count. This rearrangement joins TRBV6-4 to TRBJ2-1; D is tentatively TRBD1 or TRBD2 (7 bases each). The germline CDR1 and CDR2 sequences are MRHNA and SNTAGT. Between the trimmed V and J ends, which lost 4 bases and 1 base, there was a span of 11 bases. There are 15 residues in the CDR3. CDR3 bases: TGTGCCAGCAGTGTCAGGGGGGGTTCCTACAATGAGCAGTTCTTC. This sequence encodes CASSVRGGSYNEQFF.

In this sample, this clone turned up a few times. The DNA of the CDR3 is TGTGCCACCCAGGCCGGGGAGCTGTTTTTT. Translation gives CATQAGELFF. This chain links TRBV6-6 with TRBJ2-2, with unresolved D. The CDR3 sequence is 10 residues long. V was cut by 10 bases and J by 6 bases, with 6 bases left in between. From germline, CDR1 is MNHNY and CDR2 SVGAGI (reference sequence).

This clone was seen only a few times. As DNA, the CDR3 is TGTGCCAGCAGCTCTCGGAGGGGGCTCAACGAGCAGTACTTC. Translated, it gives CASSSRRGLNEQYF. This sequence joins TRBV6-5 and TRBJ2-5, with a weak D call TRBD1 (7 bases). The J call is doubtful: the DNA matches TRBJ2-7 better. The CDR3 runs 14 residues. Germline CDR1 is MNHEY and CDR2 is SVGAGI.

This clone was seen only a few times. V and J are TRBV7-9 and TRBJ1-6, with a tentative D call TRBD1 (5 bases). The CDR3 has 14 amino acids. From germline, CDR1 is SEHNR and CDR2 FQNEAQ (reference sequence). The V and J ends lost 5 bases and 6 bases respectively, with 11 bases between them. This chain's CDR3 is CASSHSGFNSPLHF. The CDR3 DNA reads as TGTGCCAGCAGCCACTCAGGGTTTAATTCACCCCTCCACTTT.

This clone has just one count. V usage is TRBV9 and J usage is TRBJ1-2; D is ambiguous. Germline CDR1 SGDLS, CDR2 YYNGEE. V lost 4 bases, J lost 1 base, and 5 bases lay in between. The CDR3 length is 12 residues. CDR3 protein: CASSRVNYGYTF. The CDR3 DNA reads TGTGCCAGCAGCAGAGTTAACTATGGCTACACCTTC.

The chain carries TRBV4-3 and TRBJ1-2; weak D call: TRBD1 (6 bases). The germline V gene has CDR1 LGHNA and CDR2 YSLEER. V was clipped by 2 bases and J by 2 bases, with 9 bases between them. This CDR3 has 14 residues. CDR3 nucleotide sequence: TGCGCCAGCAGCCAAATGCAGGGGAACTATGGCTACACCTTC. It is translated as CASSQMQGNYGYTF.

The genes are TRBV6-6 and TRBJ2-7; 7 positions agree with TRBD1. CDR1 is MNHNY, CDR2 SVGAGI, per germline (reference sequence). The junction had 7 bases not matched to a gene; V was cut back by 7 bases and J by 1 base. CDR3 length equals 14 residues. CDR3 amino acids: CASKLTGSSYEQYF. In DNA, the CDR3 is TGTGCCAGCAAGCTGACAGGGAGTTCCTACGAGCAGTACTTC.

The rearrangement links TRBV7-8 to TRBJ1-1; TRBD1 matches 7 bases. CDR1 is SGHVS, CDR2 FQNEAQ, per germline. The CDR3 loop spans 16 amino acids. Trimming removed 5 bases from V and 1 base from J; junction bases left unmatched: 10. The CDR3 loop reads CASSLTGRASNTEAFF. In DNA, the CDR3 is TGTGCCAGCAGCCTGACAGGGAGGGCTTCGAACACTGAAGCTTTCTTT. The complete variable domain, with remaining parts taken from reference TRBV7-8 and TRBJ1-1, reads GAGVSQSPRYKVAKRGQDVALRCDPISGHVSLFWYQQALGQGPEFLTYFQNEAQLDKSGLPSDRFFAERPEGSVSTLKIQRTQQEDSAVYLCASSLTGRASNTEAFFGQGTRLTVV.

The chain joins TRBV5-1 to TRBJ2-1; tentative D call: TRBD2 (6 bases). The ends were cut back, 0 bases at V and 4 bases at J, with 11 bases in the middle. This CDR3 is built from 15 residues. Germline assignment: CDR1 SGHRS and CDR2 YFSETQ. DNA of the CDR3: TGCGCCAGCAGCTTGGCCTCAGGGAGGTACAATGAGCAGTTCTTC. It is translated as CASSLASGRYNEQFF.

The gene calls are TRBV5-1 and TRBJ2-1; 7 bases fit TRBD1. Germline V gene data show CDR1 as SGHRS and CDR2 as YFSETQ. The V segment lost 3 bases and the J segment 8 bases; nucleotides outside the gene matches: 8. The CDR3 contains 14 residues. The CDR3 bases are TGCGCCAGCAGCTCCCAGACAGGGCGCGATGAGCAGTTCTTC. Translating it yields CASSSQTGRDEQFF. The full variable domain, rest sourced from reference TRBV5-1 and TRBJ2-1, is KAGVTQTPRYLIKTRGQQVTLSCSPISGHRSVSWYQQTPGQGLQFLFEYFSETQRNKGNFPGRFSGRQFSNSRSEMNVSTLELGDSALYLCASSSQTGRDEQFFGPGTRLTVL.

This clone was seen only once. The gene calls are TRBV28 and TRBJ1-1, with D unresolved. The CDR3 is made up of 14 amino acids. Trimming shortened V by 7 bases and J by 7 bases, and 19 bases separated the two germline ends. Germline values: CDR1 MDHEN, CDR2 SYDVKM. CDR3: CASKRRFSWSEAFF. In nucleotides, the CDR3 is TGTGCCAGCAAAAGGAGGTTTAGCTGGAGTGAAGCTTTCTTT.

As DNA, the CDR3 is TGTGCCAGCAGCTTATTCAGTCCGCGGGGGGGCCAAGAGACCCAGTACTTC. Protein product: CASSLFSPRGGQETQYF. This chain links TRBV7-2 with TRBJ2-5, with 9 bases that match TRBD2. J gave up 1 base and V 2 bases, and 8 bases lay outside the gene matches. This CDR3 has 17 amino acids. Germline V CDR1 and CDR2: SGHTA, FQGNSA.

The rearrangement uses TRBV5-4 and TRBJ1-1; D is undetermined. Germline CDR1 is SGHNT and CDR2 is YYREEE (reference sequence). The CDR3 is 11 residues long. V lost 1 base and J lost 8, with 6 bases in between. The DNA for the CDR3 is TGTGCCAGCAGCTTGCTCGCCGAAGCTTTCTTT. This gives the protein CASSLLAEAFF.

The CDR3 sequence is CASSERETTNEQFF. Here the CDR3 DNA reads TGTGCCAGCAGTGAAAGGGAGACAACTAATGAGCAGTTCTTC. This chain uses TRBV6-4 with TRBJ2-1; tentatively, D is TRBD2 (5 bases). Germline V lookup: CDR1 MRHNA, CDR2 SNTAGT. The CDR3 consists of 14 residues. Trimming cost V 3 bases and J 7 bases, with 13 bases left between them.

This clone has only one observation. The gene calls are TRBV7-2 and TRBJ2-7; D remains unclear. The CDR3 spans 11 residues. Per germline, CDR1 SGHTA and CDR2 FQGNSA. The V end was cut by 4 bases, the J end by 2 bases, with 3 bases between. Here the CDR3 reads CASSSAYEQYF. CDR3 DNA sequence: TGTGCCAGCAGCTCCGCCTACGAGCAGTACTTC. Together with reference TRBV7-2 and TRBJ2-7, the CDR3 gives the full variable domain: GAGVSQSPSNKVTEKGKDVELRCDPISGHTALYWYRQSLGQGLEFLIYFQGNSAPDKSGLPSDRFSAERTGGSVSTLTIQRTQQEDSAVYLCASSSAYEQYFGPGTRLTVT.

This chain connects TRBV14 to TRBJ2-7; 8 positions agree with TRBD1. Germline loops: CDR1 SGHDN, CDR2 FVKESK. There are 15 residues in the CDR3. Trimming at V came to 6 bases and at J to 2 bases, leaving 9 bases not matched to a gene. The CDR3 loop reads CASSPGQGAPYEQYF. The CDR3 DNA reads TGTGCCAGCAGTCCCGGGCAGGGGGCACCCTACGAGCAGTACTTC. The variable domain in full, with the rest retrieved from reference TRBV14 and TRBJ2-7, is EAGVTQFPSHSVIEKGQTVTLRCDPISGHDNLYWYRRVMGKEIKFLLHFVKESKQDESGMPNNRFLAERTGGTYSTLKVQPAELEDSGVYFCASSPGQGAPYEQYFGPGTRLTVT.

V and J are TRBV5-1 and TRBJ1-4, with D uncertain. The CDR3 has 15 residues. The germline CDR1 and CDR2 sequences are SGHRS and YFSETQ. Trimming stripped 5 bases from V and 3 bases from J, with 14 bases between. For the CDR3, the DNA is TGCGCCAGCAGTCCGGTGGGCATGCCTAATGAAAAACTGTTTTTT. Its protein product is CASSPVGMPNEKLFF.

There are a few counts of this clone. V gene TRBV10-3 combines with J gene TRBJ1-6, with D hard to call. With 4 bases removed from V and 10 bases from J, the gap between germline ends came to 17 bases. The germline CDR1 and CDR2 sequences are ENHRY and SYGVKD. The CDR3 has 15 amino acids. CDR3 bases: TGTGCCATCAGTGCGGAGGTGGAGTCCGGGTCACCCCTCCACTTT. Protein: CAISAEVESGSPLHF.